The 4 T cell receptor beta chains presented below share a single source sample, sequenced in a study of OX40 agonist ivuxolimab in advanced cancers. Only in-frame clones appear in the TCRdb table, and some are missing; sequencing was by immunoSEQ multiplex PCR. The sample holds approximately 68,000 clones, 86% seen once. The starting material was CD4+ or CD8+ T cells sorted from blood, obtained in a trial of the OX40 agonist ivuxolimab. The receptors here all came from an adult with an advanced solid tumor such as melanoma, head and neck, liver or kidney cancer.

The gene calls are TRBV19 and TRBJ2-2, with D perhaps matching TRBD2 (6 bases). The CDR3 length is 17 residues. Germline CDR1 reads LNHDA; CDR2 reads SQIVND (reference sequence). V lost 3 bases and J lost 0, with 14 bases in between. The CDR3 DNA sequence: TGTGCCAGTAGTATCCCCCTCGGCGGGGCGAACACCGGGGAGCTGTTTTTT. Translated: CASSIPLGGANTGELFF.

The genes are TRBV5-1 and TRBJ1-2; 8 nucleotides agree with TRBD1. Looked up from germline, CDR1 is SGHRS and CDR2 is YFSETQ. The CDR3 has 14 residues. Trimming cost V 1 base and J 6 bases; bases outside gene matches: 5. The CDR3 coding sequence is TGCGCCAGCAGCTTGAGTGGGACAGGTAATGGCTACACCTTC. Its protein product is CASSLSGTGNGYTF. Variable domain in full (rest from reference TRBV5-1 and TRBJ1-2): KAGVTQTPRYLIKTRGQQVTLSCSPISGHRSVSWYQQTPGQGLQFLFEYFSETQRNKGNFPGRFSGRQFSNSRSEMNVSTLELGDSALYLCASSLSGTGNGYTFGSGTRLTVV.

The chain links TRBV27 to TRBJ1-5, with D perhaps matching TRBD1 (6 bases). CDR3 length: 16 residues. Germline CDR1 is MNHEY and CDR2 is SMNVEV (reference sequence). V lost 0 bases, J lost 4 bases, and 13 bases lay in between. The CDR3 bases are TGTGCCAGCAGTTTATCGGCCAGGGGTGGTAATCAGCCCCAGCATTTT. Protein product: CASSLSARGGNQPQHF.

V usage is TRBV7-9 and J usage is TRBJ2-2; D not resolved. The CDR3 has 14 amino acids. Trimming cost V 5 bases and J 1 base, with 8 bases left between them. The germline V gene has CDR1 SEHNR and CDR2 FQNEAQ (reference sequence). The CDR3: CASSPTRNTGELFF. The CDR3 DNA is TGTGCCAGCAGCCCGACCAGGAACACCGGGGAGCTGTTTTTT.